The source of this T cell receptor (beta chain) is a study of blood T cell repertoires in COVID-19. Study-level background: Sites in the United States, Italy and Spain provided acute and convalescent COVID-19 samples.

In the authors' methods: Scientists estimated how many nucleated cells there were by amplifying reference gene primers. The repertoire was sequenced with immunoSEQ multiplex PCR; TCRdb's copy has only in-frame clones and lacks some. The V and J calls and clone size come from that table; D and trimming were worked out from the DNA. The sample shows 60,000 to 70,000 clones, roughly 88% of them seen only once. V dropped 6 bases and J dropped 9 bases, with 15 bases sitting between them. The CDR3 has 12 residues. The V and J genes are TRBV12-3 or TRBV12-4 and TRBJ2-7; D ambiguous. Sequencing was carried out using peripheral blood. The receptor comes from a woman of 80 years or more with active COVID-19. Here the CDR3 reads CASSPFSEVQYF. CDR3 nucleotide sequence: TGTGCCAGCAGCCCGTTTAGTGAGGTGCAGTACTTC.